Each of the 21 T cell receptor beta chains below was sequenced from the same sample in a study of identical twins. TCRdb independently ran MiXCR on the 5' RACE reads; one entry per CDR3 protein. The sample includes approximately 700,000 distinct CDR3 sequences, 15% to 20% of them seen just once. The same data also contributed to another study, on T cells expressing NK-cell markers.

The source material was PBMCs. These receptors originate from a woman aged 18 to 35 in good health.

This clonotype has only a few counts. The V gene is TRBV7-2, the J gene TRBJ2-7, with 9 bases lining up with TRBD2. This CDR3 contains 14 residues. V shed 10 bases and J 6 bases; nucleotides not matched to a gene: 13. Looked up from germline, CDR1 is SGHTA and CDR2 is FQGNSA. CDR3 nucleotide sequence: TGTGCCATCCCTCTCGGTAGCGGGAGTGGCGAGCAGTACTTC. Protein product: CAIPLGSGSGEQYF.

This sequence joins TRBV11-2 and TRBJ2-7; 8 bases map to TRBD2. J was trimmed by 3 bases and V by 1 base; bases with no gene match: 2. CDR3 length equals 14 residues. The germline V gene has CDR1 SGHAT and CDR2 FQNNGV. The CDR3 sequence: CASSLVLADYEQYF. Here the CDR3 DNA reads TGTGCCAGCAGCTTAGTACTAGCGGACTACGAGCAGTACTTC.

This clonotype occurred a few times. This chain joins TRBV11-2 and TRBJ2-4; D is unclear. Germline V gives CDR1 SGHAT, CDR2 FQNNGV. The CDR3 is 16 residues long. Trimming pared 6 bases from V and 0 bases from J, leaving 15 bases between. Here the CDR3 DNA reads TGTGCCAGCAGATCGTGGGGTACTCTAGCCAAAAACATTCAGTACTTC. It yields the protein CASRSWGTLAKNIQYF. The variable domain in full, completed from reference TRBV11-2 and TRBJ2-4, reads EAGVAQSPRYKIIEKRQSVAFWCNPISGHATLYWYQQILGQGPKLLIQFQNNGVVDDSQLPKDRFSAERLKGVDSTLKIQPAKLEDSAVYLCASRSWGTLAKNIQYFGAGTRLSVL.

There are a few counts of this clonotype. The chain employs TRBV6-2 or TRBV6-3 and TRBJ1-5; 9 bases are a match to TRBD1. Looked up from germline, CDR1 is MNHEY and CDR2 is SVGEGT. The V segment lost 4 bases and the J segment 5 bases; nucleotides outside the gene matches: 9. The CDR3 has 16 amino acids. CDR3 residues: CASSWSPRTGDQPQHF. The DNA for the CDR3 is TGTGCCAGCAGTTGGTCCCCCAGGACAGGGGATCAGCCCCAGCATTTT.

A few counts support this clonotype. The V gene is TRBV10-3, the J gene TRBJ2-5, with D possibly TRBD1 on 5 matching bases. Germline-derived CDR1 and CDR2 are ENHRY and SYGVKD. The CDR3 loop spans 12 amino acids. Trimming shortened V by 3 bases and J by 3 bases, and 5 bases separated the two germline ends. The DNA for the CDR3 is TGTGCCATCAGTGAAGGGGAAGAGACCCAGTACTTC. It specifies CAISEGEETQYF.

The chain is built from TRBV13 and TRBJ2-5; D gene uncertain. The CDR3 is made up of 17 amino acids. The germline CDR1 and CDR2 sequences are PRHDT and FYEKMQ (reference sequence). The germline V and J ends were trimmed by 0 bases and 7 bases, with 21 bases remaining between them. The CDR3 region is CASSLGSKVARRWTQYF. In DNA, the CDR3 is TGTGCCAGCAGCTTAGGGTCTAAGGTGGCTCGGCGTTGGACCCAGTACTTC.

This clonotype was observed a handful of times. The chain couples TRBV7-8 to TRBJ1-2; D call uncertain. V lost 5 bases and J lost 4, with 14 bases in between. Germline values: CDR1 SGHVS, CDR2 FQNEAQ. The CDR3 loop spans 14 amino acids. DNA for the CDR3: TGTGCCAGCAGCCAAACGGGAGATGCCTATGGCTACACCTTC. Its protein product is CASSQTGDAYGYTF.

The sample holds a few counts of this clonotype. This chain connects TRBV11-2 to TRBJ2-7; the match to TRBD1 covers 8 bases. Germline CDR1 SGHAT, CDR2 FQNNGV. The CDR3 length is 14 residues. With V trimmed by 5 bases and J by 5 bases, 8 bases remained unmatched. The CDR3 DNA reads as TGTGCCAGCAGCCAGGGACAGGATATCCACGAGCAGTACTTC. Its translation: CASSQGQDIHEQYF.

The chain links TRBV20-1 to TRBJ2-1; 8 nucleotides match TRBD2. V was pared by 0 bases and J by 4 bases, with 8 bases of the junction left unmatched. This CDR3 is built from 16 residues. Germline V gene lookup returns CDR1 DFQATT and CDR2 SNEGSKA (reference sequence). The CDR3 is CSARDRKRGPYNEQFF. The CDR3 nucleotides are TGCAGTGCTAGAGATCGGAAGCGGGGGCCTTACAATGAGCAGTTCTTC.

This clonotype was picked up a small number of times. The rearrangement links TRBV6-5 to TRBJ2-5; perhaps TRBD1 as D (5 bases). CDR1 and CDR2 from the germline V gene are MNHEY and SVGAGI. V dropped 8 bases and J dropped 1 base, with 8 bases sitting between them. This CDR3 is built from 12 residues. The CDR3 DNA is TGTGCCAGCCACAGGCGCCAAGAGACCCAGTACTTC. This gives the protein CASHRRQETQYF.

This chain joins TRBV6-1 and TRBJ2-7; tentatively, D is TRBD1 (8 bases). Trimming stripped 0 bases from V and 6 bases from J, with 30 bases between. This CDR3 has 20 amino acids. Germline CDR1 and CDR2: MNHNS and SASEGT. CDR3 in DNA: TGTGCCAGCAGTGAAGCCGGCAGGGGGCGTGGGTGGCGGGAGCAAGCCGAGCAGTACTTC. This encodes CASSEAGRGRGWREQAEQYF.

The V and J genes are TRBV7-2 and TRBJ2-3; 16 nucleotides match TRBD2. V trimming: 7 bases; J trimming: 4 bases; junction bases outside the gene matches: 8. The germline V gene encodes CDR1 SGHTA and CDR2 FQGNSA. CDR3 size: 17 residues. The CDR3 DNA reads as TGTGCCAGCACCCCGGGACTAGCGGGGGGGTGGGCAGATACGCAGTATTTT. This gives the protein CASTPGLAGGWADTQYF.

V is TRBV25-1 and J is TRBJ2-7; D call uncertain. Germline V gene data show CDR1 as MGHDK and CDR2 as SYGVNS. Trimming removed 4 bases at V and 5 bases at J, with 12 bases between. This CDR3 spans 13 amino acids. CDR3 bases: TGTGCCAGCAGTGTTTCGCTCAACGACGAGCAGTACTTC. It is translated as CASSVSLNDEQYF.

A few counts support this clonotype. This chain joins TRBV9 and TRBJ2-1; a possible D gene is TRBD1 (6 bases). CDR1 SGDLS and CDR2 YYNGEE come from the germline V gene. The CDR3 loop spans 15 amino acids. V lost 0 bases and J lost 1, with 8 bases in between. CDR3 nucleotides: TGTGCCAGCAGCGTAGAAGGACAGTCCTACAATGAGCAGTTCTTC. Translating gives CASSVEGQSYNEQFF.

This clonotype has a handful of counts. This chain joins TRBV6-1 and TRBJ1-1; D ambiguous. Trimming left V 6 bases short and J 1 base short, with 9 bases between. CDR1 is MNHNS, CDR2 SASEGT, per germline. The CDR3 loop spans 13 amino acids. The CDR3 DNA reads TGTGCCAGCAGCCGACCGGAGAACACTGAAGCTTTCTTT. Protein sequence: CASSRPENTEAFF.

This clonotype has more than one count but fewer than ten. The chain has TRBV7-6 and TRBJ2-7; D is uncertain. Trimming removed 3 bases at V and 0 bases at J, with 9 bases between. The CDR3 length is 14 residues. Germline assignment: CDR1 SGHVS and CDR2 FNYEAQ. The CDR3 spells CASSFVPLSYEQYF. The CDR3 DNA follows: TGTGCCAGCAGCTTTGTCCCCCTCTCCTACGAGCAGTACTTC.

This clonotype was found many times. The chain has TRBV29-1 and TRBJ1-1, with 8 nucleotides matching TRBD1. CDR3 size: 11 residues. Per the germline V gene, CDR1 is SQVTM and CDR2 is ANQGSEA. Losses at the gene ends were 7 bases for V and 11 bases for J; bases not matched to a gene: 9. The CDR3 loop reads CSAQGAIGAFF. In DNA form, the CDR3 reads TGCAGCGCCCAGGGGGCCATAGGCGCTTTCTTT. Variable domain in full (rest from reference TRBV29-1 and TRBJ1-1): SAVISQKPSRDICQRGTSLTIQCQVDSQVTMMFWYRQQPGQSLTLIATANQGSEATYESGFVIDKFPISRPNLTFSTLTVSNMSPEDSSIYLCSAQGAIGAFFGQGTRLTVV.

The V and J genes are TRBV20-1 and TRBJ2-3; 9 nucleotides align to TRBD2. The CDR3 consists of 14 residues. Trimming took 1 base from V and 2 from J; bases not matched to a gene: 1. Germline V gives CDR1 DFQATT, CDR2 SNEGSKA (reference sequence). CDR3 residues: CSARGLAVTDTQYF. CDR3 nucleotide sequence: TGCAGTGCTAGAGGACTAGCGGTCACAGATACGCAGTATTTT.

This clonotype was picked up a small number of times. In nucleotides, the CDR3 is TGTGCCATCAGTAAACGTAGCGGGACTAACAATGAGCAGTTCTTC. It encodes CAISKRSGTNNEQFF. The rearrangement joins TRBV10-3 to TRBJ2-1; TRBD2 aligns across 8 bases. The germline V gene has CDR1 ENHRY and CDR2 SYGVKD. Trimming cost V 5 bases and J 5 bases; bases outside gene matches: 8. The CDR3 length is 15 residues.

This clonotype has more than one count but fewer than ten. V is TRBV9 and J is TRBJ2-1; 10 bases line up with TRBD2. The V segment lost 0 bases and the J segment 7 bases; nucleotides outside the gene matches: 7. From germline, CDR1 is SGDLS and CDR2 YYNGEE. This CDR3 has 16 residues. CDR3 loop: CASSVVGSGGPNEQFF. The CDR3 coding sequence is TGTGCCAGCAGCGTAGTCGGTAGCGGGGGGCCAAATGAGCAGTTCTTC.

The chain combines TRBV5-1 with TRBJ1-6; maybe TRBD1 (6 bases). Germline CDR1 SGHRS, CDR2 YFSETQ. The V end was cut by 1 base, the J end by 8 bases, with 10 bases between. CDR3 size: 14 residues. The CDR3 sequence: CASSLPDRYSPLHF. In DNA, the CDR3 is TGCGCCAGCAGCTTGCCGGACAGATATTCACCCCTCCACTTT. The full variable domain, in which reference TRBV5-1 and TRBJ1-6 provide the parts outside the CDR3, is KAGVTQTPRYLIKTRGQQVTLSCSPISGHRSVSWYQQTPGQGLQFLFEYFSETQRNKGNFPGRFSGRQFSNSRSEMNVSTLELGDSALYLCASSLPDRYSPLHFGNGTRLTVT.